This TCR beta chain was obtained from a study of B cell selection in AIRE deficiency. General study results and limits: Of a few thousand shared Treg TCRbeta sequences, about 30% were healthy-only, more than 7.5% patient-only.

V lost 0 bases to trimming and J lost 0 bases; unmatched junction nucleotides: 8. This CDR3 region has 19 residues. Germline V CDR1 and CDR2: SGHVS, FNYEAQ. Per the original data handling: Patients' Tregs yielded roughly 5x10^4 distinct TCRbeta sequences; donors' 80,000 to 100,000. Assay used: immunoSEQ multiplex PCR; TCRdb lists only in-frame clones, some missing. Clone size and V and J calls were adopted from that table, with D and trimming inferred from the DNA. The profile shows around 26,000 clones, approximately 90% of them singletons. Regulatory T cells were sorted as CD4+CD25hiCD127low/negative cells. With respect to this clone: Antigen: not known.

The sample comprised CD4+CD25+ Tregs sorted from PBMCs. This TCR came from a human donor in good health. V is TRBV7-6 and J is TRBJ2-1; 10 bases match TRBD2. This CDR3 reads CASSLAASGGGSSYNEQFF. Written as DNA, the CDR3 is TGTGCCAGCAGCTTAGCGGCTAGCGGGGGCGGCAGCTCCTACAATGAGCAGTTCTTC.